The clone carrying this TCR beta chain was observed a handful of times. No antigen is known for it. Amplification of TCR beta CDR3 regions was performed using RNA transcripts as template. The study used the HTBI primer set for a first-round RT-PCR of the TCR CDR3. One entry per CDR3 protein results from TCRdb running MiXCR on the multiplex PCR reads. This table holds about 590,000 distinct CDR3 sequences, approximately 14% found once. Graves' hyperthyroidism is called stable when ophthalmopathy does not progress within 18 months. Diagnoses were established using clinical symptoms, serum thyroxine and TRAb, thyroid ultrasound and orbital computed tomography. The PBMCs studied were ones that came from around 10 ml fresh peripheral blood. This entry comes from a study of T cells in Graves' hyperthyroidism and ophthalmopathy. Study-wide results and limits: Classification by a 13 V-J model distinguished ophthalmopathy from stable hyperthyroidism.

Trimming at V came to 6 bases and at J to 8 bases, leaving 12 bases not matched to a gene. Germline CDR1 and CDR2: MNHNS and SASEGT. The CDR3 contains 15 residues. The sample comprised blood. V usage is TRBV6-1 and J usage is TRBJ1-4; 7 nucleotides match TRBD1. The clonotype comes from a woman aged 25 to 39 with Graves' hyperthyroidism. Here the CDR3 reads CASSSAAGGEEKLFF. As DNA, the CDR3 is TGTGCCAGCAGCTCGGCGGCAGGGGGAGAGGAAAAACTGTTTTTT.